One and the same sample provided the 18 T cell receptor beta chains below, sequenced in a study of PD-L1 blockade in urothelial cancer. Time point meaning: peripheral blood 6 weeks after treatment start. Data came from immunoSEQ multiplex PCR; TCRdb stores just in-frame clones and leaves some out. Of some 110,000 clones listed, approximately 90% are singletons. Sequencing was performed on PBMCs, taken around atezolizumab (anti-PD-L1) treatment. These receptors originate from a man between 60 and 75 years old with urothelial cancer.

The V call is TRBV10-3, the J call TRBJ2-2; D gene uncertain. V dropped 4 bases and J dropped 5 bases, with 14 bases sitting between them. This CDR3 region has 15 residues. Germline V gene sequence: CDR1 ENHRY, CDR2 SYGVKD. The chain's CDR3 is CAISGSASLTGELFF. In DNA, the CDR3 is TGTGCCATCAGTGGCAGCGCGTCTTTGACCGGGGAGCTGTTTTTT.

V usage is TRBV7-9 and J usage is TRBJ1-6, with D maybe TRBD1 (5 bases). Trimming shortened V by 3 bases and J by 7 bases, and 10 bases separated the two germline ends. There are 14 residues in the CDR3. Germline V gives CDR1 SEHNR, CDR2 FQNEAQ (reference sequence). The CDR3 is CASSFAGQNSPLHF. CDR3 sequence (DNA): TGTGCCAGCAGCTTCGCGGGGCAAAATTCACCCCTCCACTTT.

Comment on this clone: Relative to the germline gene, one junction end is altered; a read error may explain this. The rearrangement uses TRBV7-2 and TRBJ2-1; D is unresolved. This CDR3 spans 14 amino acids. Per the germline V gene, CDR1 is SGHTA and CDR2 is FQGNSA. The DNA of the CDR3 is TGTGCCAGCAGCTCATCCGCAGGCTACTATGAGCAGTTCTTC. Its protein product is CASSSSAGYYEQFF. The variable domain in full, completed from reference TRBV7-2 and TRBJ2-1, reads GAGVSQSPSNKVTEKGKDVELRCDPISGHTALYWYRQSLGQGLEFLIYFQGNSAPDKSGLPSDRFSAERTGGSVSTLTIQRTQQEDSAVYLCASSSSAGYYEQFFGPGTRLTVL.

The chain combines TRBV6-1 with TRBJ1-2; 9 nucleotides align to TRBD1. Germline trimming cut 3 bases from V and 2 bases from J; bases unmatched to any gene: 10. The CDR3 is 17 residues long. Germline V CDR1 and CDR2: MNHNS, SASEGT. CDR3 residues: CASSDPPRQGVNYGYTF. The CDR3 bases are TGTGCCAGCAGTGACCCCCCGCGACAGGGGGTGAACTATGGCTACACCTTC.

The chain couples TRBV4-3 to TRBJ2-3; 14 nucleotides align to TRBD2. Trimming removed 1 base from V and 2 bases from J; junction bases left unmatched: 17. The germline gives CDR1 LGHNA, CDR2 YSLEER. This CDR3 region has 22 residues. CDR3 coding DNA: TGCGCCAGCAGCCAAGCGTTACTTGGTGAGACTAGCGGGGGGGCCTTCACAGATACGCAGTATTTT. Translating gives CASSQALLGETSGGAFTDTQYF.

The rearrangement joins TRBV30 to TRBJ2-5, with D tentatively TRBD1 (6 bases). CDR3 size: 14 residues. Germline-derived CDR1 and CDR2 are GTSNPN and SVGIG (reference sequence). Trimming removed 5 bases at V and 5 bases at J, with 18 bases between. The CDR3 bases are TGTGCCTGGGCCCCAACAGGGTTCGGGGAGACCCAGTACTTC. Translated: CAWAPTGFGETQYF.

The V gene is TRBV5-4, the J gene TRBJ1-6; 7 nucleotides line up with TRBD1. This CDR3 has 17 residues. CDR1 SGHNT and CDR2 YYREEE come from the germline V gene (reference sequence). Trimming removed 4 bases from V and 6 bases from J; junction bases left unmatched: 13. In DNA, the CDR3 is TGTGCCAGCAGCAAGGAGGCAGGGGGACTCTCTAATTCACCCCTCCACTTT. Protein sequence: CASSKEAGGLSNSPLHF.

The J gene is TRBJ2-2, the V gene TRBV19, with no clear D. The germline gives CDR1 LNHDA, CDR2 SQIVND (reference sequence). The CDR3 is 16 amino acids. V lost 3 bases and J 0 bases, leaving 11 bases between the germline ends. CDR3: CASSIWQRPNTGELFF. In nucleotides, the CDR3 is TGTGCCAGTAGTATTTGGCAGCGACCGAACACCGGGGAGCTGTTTTTT.

This sequence joins TRBV5-6 and TRBJ2-1; a possible D gene is TRBD2 (5 bases). Trimming pared 4 bases from V and 3 bases from J, leaving 14 bases between. The CDR3 consists of 15 residues. CDR1 and CDR2 (germline): SGHDT, YYEEEE. The DNA for the CDR3 is TGTGCCAGCAGCGATCCGGGGAGTAGCTACAATGAGCAGTTCTTC. Translating it yields CASSDPGSSYNEQFF.

CDR3 protein: CASIPDRRAGELFF. CDR3 nucleotide sequence: TGTGCCAGCATCCCCGACAGGCGGGCTGGGGAGCTGTTTTTT. The chain recombines TRBV6-5 with TRBJ2-2; tentatively, D is TRBD1 (6 bases). From germline, CDR1 is MNHEY and CDR2 SVGAGI. The V and J ends lost 7 bases and 8 bases respectively, with 17 bases between them. The CDR3 has 14 residues.

V gene TRBV5-1 combines with J gene TRBJ2-3; no definite D call. This CDR3 is 14 amino acids long. The germline V gene encodes CDR1 SGHRS and CDR2 YFSETQ. V dropped 3 bases and J dropped 2 bases, with 10 bases sitting between them. CDR3 residues: CASSSRQVTDTQYF. The CDR3 DNA follows: TGCGCCAGCAGCTCCCGGCAGGTCACAGATACGCAGTATTTT.

The CDR3 region is CASQPGTGTYNEQFF. Written as DNA, the CDR3 is TGTGCCAGCCAGCCCGGGACAGGGACATACAATGAGCAGTTCTTC. The chain has TRBV11-2 and TRBJ2-1; TRBD1 matches 9 bases. The length of the CDR3 is 15 residues. V was pared by 8 bases and J by 4 bases, with 9 bases of the junction left unmatched. Germline V gene sequence: CDR1 SGHAT, CDR2 FQNNGV.

The genes are TRBV5-5 and TRBJ1-6; D gene unclear. Per the germline V gene, CDR1 is SGHKS and CDR2 is YYEKEE (reference sequence). CDR3 length: 14 residues. With 0 bases removed from V and 5 bases from J, the gap between germline ends came to 6 bases. Here the CDR3 DNA reads TGTGCCAGCAGCTTGGGGACTGATAATTCACCCCTCCACTTT. This codes for CASSLGTDNSPLHF.

The V gene is TRBV15, the J gene TRBJ2-7, with 8 bases fitting TRBD1. The CDR3 loop spans 14 amino acids. Germline loops: CDR1 LNHNV, CDR2 YYDKDF (reference sequence). Germline trimming cut 0 bases from V and 9 bases from J; bases unmatched to any gene: 7. The CDR3 DNA reads TGTGCCACCAGCAGAGAAGGGGGACAGGCGGCGCAGTACTTC. Its translation is CATSREGGQAAQYF.

This clone has just one count. The rearrangement uses TRBV5-1 and TRBJ2-3; TRBD1 agrees at 9 bases. Germline loops: CDR1 SGHRS, CDR2 YFSETQ. The V segment lost 7 bases and the J segment 4 bases; nucleotides outside the gene matches: 10. The CDR3 spans 15 residues. CDR3 DNA sequence: TGCGCCAGCGGGACAGGGTCGGCGGGACCAGATACGCAGTATTTT. This codes for CASGTGSAGPDTQYF.

The chain joins TRBV5-6 to TRBJ2-7, with D unresolved. The CDR3 runs to 13 residues. Germline loops: CDR1 SGHDT, CDR2 YYEEEE. Trimming pared 0 bases from V and 1 base from J, leaving 5 bases between. CDR3 protein: CASSLASSYEQYF. The CDR3 DNA is TGTGCCAGCAGCTTGGCGTCTTCCTACGAGCAGTACTTC. Filled out from reference TRBV5-6 and TRBJ2-7, the complete variable domain reads DAGVTQSPTHLIKTRGQQVTLRCSPKSGHDTVSWYQQALGQGPQFIFQYYEEEERQRGNFPDRFSGHQFPNYSSELNVNALLLGDSALYLCASSLASSYEQYFGPGTRLTVT.

V is TRBV5-1 and J is TRBJ2-5, with 13 bases identical to TRBD2. This CDR3 is 15 amino acids long. V was pared by 4 bases and J by 2 bases, with 2 bases of the junction left unmatched. The germline CDR1 and CDR2 sequences are SGHRS and YFSETQ. CDR3 DNA sequence: TGCGCCAGCAGCATACTAGCGGGAGGGCAAGAGACCCAGTACTTC. It encodes CASSILAGGQETQYF.

The V call is TRBV4-1, the J call TRBJ1-5; the D gene is possibly TRBD1 (5 bases). The CDR3 length is 17 residues. Germline assignment: CDR1 MGHRA and CDR2 YSYEKL. Trimming removed 3 bases at V and 3 bases at J, with 18 bases between. The CDR3 nucleotides are TGCGCCAGCAGCCACCGGCAGGGAGGGGCGTACAATCAGCCCCAGCATTTT. Protein sequence: CASSHRQGGAYNQPQHF.